The rows below give T cell receptor beta chains drawn from one sample of a study of CD8 T cells in ankylosing spondylitis. TCRdb ran MiXCR on the 5' RACE reads and lists one entry per CDR3 protein. The table lists about 500,000 distinct CDR3 sequences, approximately 12% of them singletons. Sample: blood, either unsorted or a sorted T cell fraction (not recorded which). These TCRs come from a male donor with ankylosing spondylitis. Both conserved end residues are part of each CDR3. Each record gives: J gene, V gene, D gene, clone size, CDR3 protein, CDR3 DNA. D genes are given only for firm matches. Clone size is shown for a subset of rows, as once, few, many or a class of expanded clone.

j_call: TRBJ2-2; v_call: TRBV7-2; d_call: -; clone_size: -; cdr3_aa: CASSLPRSTATGELFF; cdr3_nt: TGTGCCAGCAGCTTACCTCGCAGTACCGCCACCGGGGAGCTGTTTTTT
j_call: TRBJ1-1; v_call: TRBV18; d_call: TRBD1; clone_size: -; cdr3_aa: CASSIETGDNTEAFF; cdr3_nt: TGTGCCAGCTCCATAGAAACAGGGGACAACACTGAAGCTTTCTTT
j_call: TRBJ2-3; v_call: TRBV5-1; d_call: -; clone_size: -; cdr3_aa: CASSLDRPSSTDTQYF; cdr3_nt: TGCGCCAGCAGCTTGGATAGGCCAAGTAGCACAGATACGCAGTATTTT
j_call: TRBJ1-1; v_call: TRBV7-2; d_call: TRBD1; clone_size: few; cdr3_aa: CASSFGDRGGTEAFF; cdr3_nt: TGTGCCAGCAGCTTTGGGGACAGGGGTGGCACTGAAGCTTTCTTT
j_call: TRBJ2-3; v_call: TRBV12-3/TRBV12-4; d_call: -; clone_size: many; cdr3_aa: CASSLAASTDTQYF; cdr3_nt: TGTGCCAGCAGCTTAGCGGCTAGCACAGATACGCAGTATTTT
j_call: TRBJ2-1; v_call: TRBV5-1; d_call: TRBD2; clone_size: many; cdr3_aa: CASSLTGGPDEQFF; cdr3_nt: TGCGCCAGCAGCTTAACGGGAGGGCCCGATGAGCAGTTCTTC
j_call: TRBJ2-2; v_call: TRBV24-1; d_call: TRBD1; clone_size: many; cdr3_aa: CATAGTGGTGELFF; cdr3_nt: TGTGCCACCGCCGGGACAGGTGGCACCGGGGAGCTGTTTTTT
j_call: TRBJ2-3; v_call: TRBV20-1; d_call: -; clone_size: many; cdr3_aa: CSANGGEGSTDTQYF; cdr3_nt: TGCAGTGCGAACGGGGGTGAGGGAAGCACAGATACGCAGTATTTT
j_call: TRBJ1-2; v_call: TRBV20-1; d_call: -; clone_size: few; cdr3_aa: CSARDLGEGYTF; cdr3_nt: TGCAGTGCTAGAGATCTAGGCGAGGGCTACACCTTC
j_call: TRBJ1-1; v_call: TRBV10-1; d_call: -; clone_size: few; cdr3_aa: CASSDRFRAFF; cdr3_nt: TGCGCCAGCAGCGACAGGTTCCGGGCTTTCTTT
j_call: TRBJ1-5; v_call: TRBV10-3; d_call: TRBD1; clone_size: -; cdr3_aa: CAISGGQVDQPQHF; cdr3_nt: TGTGCCATCAGTGGAGGACAGGTTGATCAGCCCCAGCATTTT
j_call: TRBJ1-1; v_call: TRBV6-1; d_call: TRBD1; clone_size: few; cdr3_aa: CASSGPRGLKNTEAFF; cdr3_nt: TGTGCCAGCAGTGGGCCCAGGGGGTTGAAGAACACTGAAGCTTTCTTT
j_call: TRBJ2-1; v_call: TRBV6-7; d_call: TRBD2; clone_size: few; cdr3_aa: CASSYPGGRPSYNEQFF; cdr3_nt: TGTGCCAGCAGTTACCCAGGCGGGAGGCCCTCCTACAATGAGCAGTTCTTC
j_call: TRBJ1-4; v_call: TRBV5-1; d_call: -; clone_size: many; cdr3_aa: CASSTAATNEKLFF; cdr3_nt: TGCGCCAGCAGCACAGCTGCAACTAATGAAAAACTGTTTTTT
j_call: TRBJ2-5; v_call: TRBV21-1; d_call: -; clone_size: -; cdr3_aa: CASSRDSTQETQYF; cdr3_nt: TGTGCCAGCAGCCGGGACAGTACCCAAGAGACCCAGTACTTC
j_call: TRBJ2-2; v_call: TRBV6-1; d_call: -; clone_size: few; cdr3_aa: CATTWSTGELFF; cdr3_nt: TGTGCCACTACTTGGAGCACCGGGGAGCTGTTTTTT
j_call: TRBJ2-7; v_call: TRBV20-1; d_call: -; clone_size: -; cdr3_aa: CSAQGRGGEQYF; cdr3_nt: TGCAGTGCCCAGGGAAGGGGAGGCGAGCAGTACTTC
j_call: TRBJ1-4; v_call: TRBV3-1; d_call: -; clone_size: few; cdr3_aa: CASSPRRREMANEKLFF; cdr3_nt: TGTGCCAGCAGCCCCCGTCGGAGGGAGATGGCTAATGAAAAACTGTTTTTT
j_call: TRBJ2-1; v_call: TRBV3-1; d_call: -; clone_size: -; cdr3_aa: CASSLDHSYNEQFF; cdr3_nt: TGTGCCAGCAGCCTGGATCACTCCTACAATGAGCAGTTCTTC
j_call: TRBJ2-1; v_call: TRBV29-1; d_call: TRBD2; clone_size: few; cdr3_aa: CSVEGETSGNYNEQFF; cdr3_nt: TGCAGCGTTGAAGGGGAGACTAGCGGGAACTACAATGAGCAGTTCTTC
j_call: TRBJ2-1; v_call: TRBV11-1; d_call: -; clone_size: few; cdr3_aa: CASLALGDEQFF; cdr3_nt: TGTGCTAGTTTGGCTCTTGGGGATGAGCAGTTCTTC
j_call: TRBJ1-5; v_call: TRBV14; d_call: -; clone_size: few; cdr3_aa: CASSAQGNQPQHF; cdr3_nt: TGTGCCAGCAGCGCACAGGGAAATCAGCCCCAGCATTTT
j_call: TRBJ1-2; v_call: TRBV20-1; d_call: -; clone_size: few; cdr3_aa: CSATHGTNYGYTF; cdr3_nt: TGCAGTGCTACCCACGGAACGAACTATGGCTACACCTTC
j_call: TRBJ2-7; v_call: TRBV29-1; d_call: TRBD1; clone_size: many; cdr3_aa: CSVGDRAPYEQYF; cdr3_nt: TGCAGCGTTGGGGACAGGGCCCCTTACGAGCAGTACTTC
j_call: TRBJ1-1; v_call: TRBV20-1; d_call: -; clone_size: -; cdr3_aa: CSARDIQPEAFF; cdr3_nt: TGCAGTGCTAGAGATATTCAGCCTGAAGCTTTCTTT
j_call: TRBJ1-2; v_call: TRBV5-6; d_call: -; clone_size: -; cdr3_aa: CASSPLGRGDYGYTF; cdr3_nt: TGTGCCAGCAGCCCCCTGGGCAGGGGCGACTATGGCTACACCTTC
j_call: TRBJ2-1; v_call: TRBV20-1; d_call: -; clone_size: many; cdr3_aa: CSARDSSHDRFNEQFF; cdr3_nt: TGCAGTGCTAGAGATAGTAGCCACGACAGGTTCAATGAGCAGTTCTTC
j_call: TRBJ2-7; v_call: TRBV6-2/TRBV6-3; d_call: TRBD2; clone_size: few; cdr3_aa: CASRYGGLAESEQYF; cdr3_nt: TGTGCCAGCAGATACGGGGGACTAGCGGAGTCCGAGCAGTACTTC
j_call: TRBJ1-5; v_call: TRBV4-2; d_call: -; clone_size: -; cdr3_aa: CASSYLDSARNQPQHF; cdr3_nt: TGTGCCAGCAGCTATCTAGACAGCGCTCGCAATCAGCCCCAGCATTTT
j_call: TRBJ2-1; v_call: TRBV5-1; d_call: TRBD2; clone_size: -; cdr3_aa: CASSPGTSGVNEQFF; cdr3_nt: TGCGCCAGCAGCCCGGGGACTAGCGGGGTCAATGAGCAGTTCTTC
j_call: TRBJ1-4; v_call: TRBV27; d_call: -; clone_size: -; cdr3_aa: CASSLGLGMGKLFF; cdr3_nt: TGTGCCAGCAGTTTAGGACTGGGTATGGGAAAACTGTTTTTT
j_call: TRBJ1-6; v_call: TRBV27; d_call: -; clone_size: few; cdr3_aa: CASRPGYGGPSPLHF; cdr3_nt: TGTGCCAGCAGACCAGGTTACGGCGGACCTTCACCCCTCCACTTT
j_call: TRBJ2-3; v_call: TRBV4-1; d_call: -; clone_size: -; cdr3_aa: CASSPEGWRPSTDTQYF; cdr3_nt: TGCGCCAGCAGCCCAGAGGGGTGGCGCCCTAGCACAGATACGCAGTATTTT
j_call: TRBJ2-2; v_call: TRBV12-3/TRBV12-4; d_call: -; clone_size: few; cdr3_aa: CASSFAGGNTGELFF; cdr3_nt: TGTGCCAGCAGTTTTGCCGGGGGGAACACCGGGGAGCTGTTTTTT
j_call: TRBJ2-1; v_call: TRBV24-1; d_call: TRBD2; clone_size: many; cdr3_aa: CATSDSASGRAGYNEQFF; cdr3_nt: TGTGCCACCAGTGATTCTGCTAGCGGGAGGGCCGGATACAATGAGCAGTTCTTC
j_call: TRBJ2-6; v_call: TRBV9; d_call: -; clone_size: -; cdr3_aa: CASSAYGSGANVLTF; cdr3_nt: TGTGCCAGCAGCGCGTATGGTAGTGGGGCCAACGTCCTGACTTTC
j_call: TRBJ2-3; v_call: TRBV14; d_call: -; clone_size: few; cdr3_aa: CASSQGIRASTDTQYF; cdr3_nt: TGTGCCAGCAGCCAAGGTATCCGGGCCAGCACAGATACGCAGTATTTT
j_call: TRBJ2-3; v_call: TRBV20-1; d_call: -; clone_size: -; cdr3_aa: CSARDLGTGAQYF; cdr3_nt: TGCAGTGCTAGAGATCTAGGTACCGGTGCGCAGTATTTT
j_call: TRBJ2-1; v_call: TRBV11-3; d_call: TRBD2; clone_size: -; cdr3_aa: CASSLGEGTKGYNEQFF; cdr3_nt: TGTGCCAGCAGCTTAGGGGAGGGGACTAAGGGCTACAATGAGCAGTTCTTC
j_call: TRBJ1-1; v_call: TRBV5-1; d_call: -; clone_size: few; cdr3_aa: CASSYAGGSNMNTEAFF; cdr3_nt: TGCGCCAGCAGCTATGCCGGGGGGAGTAACATGAACACTGAAGCTTTCTTT
j_call: TRBJ1-2; v_call: TRBV20-1; d_call: -; clone_size: few; cdr3_aa: CSASRGPGYGYTF; cdr3_nt: TGCAGTGCTAGTCGCGGGCCGGGCTATGGCTACACCTTC
j_call: TRBJ2-1; v_call: TRBV24-1; d_call: -; clone_size: few; cdr3_aa: CATSDLRYNEQFF; cdr3_nt: TGTGCCACCAGTGATTTGAGGTACAATGAGCAGTTCTTC
j_call: TRBJ2-7; v_call: TRBV7-2; d_call: -; clone_size: -; cdr3_aa: CASSLIRDIFRGEQYF; cdr3_nt: TGTGCCAGCAGCTTGATCCGGGACATCTTCAGGGGCGAGCAGTACTTC
j_call: TRBJ2-1; v_call: TRBV7-2; d_call: TRBD2; clone_size: -; cdr3_aa: CASSHGLAGVYEQFF; cdr3_nt: TGTGCCAGCAGCCACGGACTAGCGGGAGTCTATGAGCAGTTCTTC
j_call: TRBJ1-2; v_call: TRBV20-1; d_call: -; clone_size: few; cdr3_aa: CRLGEGYTF; cdr3_nt: TGCAGGCTGGGAGAAGGCTACACCTTC
j_call: TRBJ2-2; v_call: TRBV7-9; d_call: TRBD1; clone_size: many; cdr3_aa: CASSLTDRGGTGELFF; cdr3_nt: TGTGCCAGCAGCTTAACGGACAGGGGTGGCACCGGGGAGCTGTTTTTT
j_call: TRBJ2-1; v_call: TRBV7-9; d_call: -; clone_size: few; cdr3_aa: CASSWVGGGSSYNEQFF; cdr3_nt: TGTGCCAGCAGCTGGGTAGGAGGGGGGAGCTCCTACAATGAGCAGTTCTTC
j_call: TRBJ1-5; v_call: TRBV5-1; d_call: -; clone_size: few; cdr3_aa: CASSSGNGDQPQHF; cdr3_nt: TGCGCCAGCAGCTCAGGGAATGGGGATCAGCCCCAGCATTTT
j_call: TRBJ2-7; v_call: TRBV3-1; d_call: -; clone_size: -; cdr3_aa: CASRQVPTAYEQYF; cdr3_nt: TGTGCCAGCAGACAAGTCCCGACAGCCTACGAGCAGTACTTC
j_call: TRBJ2-3; v_call: TRBV29-1; d_call: TRBD1; clone_size: few; cdr3_aa: CSVTGGTDTQYF; cdr3_nt: TGCAGCGTGACAGGGGGCACAGATACGCAGTATTTT
j_call: TRBJ2-3; v_call: TRBV20-1; d_call: -; clone_size: few; cdr3_aa: CSARAWVSTDTQYF; cdr3_nt: TGCAGTGCTAGGGCCTGGGTGAGCACAGATACGCAGTATTTT
j_call: TRBJ2-7; v_call: TRBV2; d_call: -; clone_size: few; cdr3_aa: CASSEKLGIEQYF; cdr3_nt: TGTGCCAGCAGTGAAAAGTTGGGGATCGAGCAGTACTTC
j_call: TRBJ2-5; v_call: TRBV20-1; d_call: TRBD2; clone_size: few; cdr3_aa: CSAGHFPRGLAETQYF; cdr3_nt: TGCAGTGCTGGCCATTTCCCACGGGGACTAGCGGAGACCCAGTACTTC
j_call: TRBJ2-7; v_call: TRBV29-1; d_call: TRBD1; clone_size: -; cdr3_aa: CSAGDRGSDEQYF; cdr3_nt: TGCAGCGCGGGGGACAGGGGGTCCGACGAGCAGTACTTC
j_call: TRBJ2-1; v_call: TRBV7-2; d_call: TRBD2; clone_size: -; cdr3_aa: CASSLGSLAGRNEQFF; cdr3_nt: TGTGCCAGCAGCCTAGGGAGCCTAGCGGGACGCAATGAGCAGTTCTTC
j_call: TRBJ1-1; v_call: TRBV4-2; d_call: -; clone_size: -; cdr3_aa: CASSQDTRIIEGAFF; cdr3_nt: TGTGCCAGCAGCCAAGATACCCGAATAATTGAGGGAGCTTTCTTT
j_call: TRBJ1-2; v_call: TRBV7-8; d_call: TRBD1; clone_size: -; cdr3_aa: CASSPLSGGARYGYTF; cdr3_nt: TGTGCCAGCAGCCCTCTATCAGGGGGGGCGCGATACGGCTACACCTTC